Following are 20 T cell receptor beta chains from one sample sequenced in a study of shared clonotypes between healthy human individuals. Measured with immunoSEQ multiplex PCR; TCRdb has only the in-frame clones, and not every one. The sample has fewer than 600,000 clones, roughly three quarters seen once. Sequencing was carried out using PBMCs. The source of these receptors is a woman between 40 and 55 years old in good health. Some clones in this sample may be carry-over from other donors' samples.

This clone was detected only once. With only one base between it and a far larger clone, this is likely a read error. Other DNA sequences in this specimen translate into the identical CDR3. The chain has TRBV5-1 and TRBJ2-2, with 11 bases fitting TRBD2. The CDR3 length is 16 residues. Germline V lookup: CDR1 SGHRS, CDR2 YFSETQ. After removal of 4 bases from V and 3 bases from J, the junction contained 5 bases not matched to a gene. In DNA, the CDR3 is TGCGCCAGCAGCCCTGGACTAGCGGGCTACACCGGGGAGCTGTTTTTT. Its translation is CASSPGLAGYTGELFF.

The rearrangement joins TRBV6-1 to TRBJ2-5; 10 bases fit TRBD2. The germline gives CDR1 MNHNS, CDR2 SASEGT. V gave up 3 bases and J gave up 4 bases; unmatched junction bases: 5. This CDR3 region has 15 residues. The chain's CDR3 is CASSDPSGSSETQYF. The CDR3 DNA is TGTGCCAGCAGTGACCCTAGCGGGAGCTCAGAGACCCAGTACTTC.

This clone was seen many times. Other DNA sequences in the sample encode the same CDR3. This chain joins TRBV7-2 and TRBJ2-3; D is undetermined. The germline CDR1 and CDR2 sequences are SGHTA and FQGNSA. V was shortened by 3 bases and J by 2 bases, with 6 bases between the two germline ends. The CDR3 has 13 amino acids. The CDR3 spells CASSFVTTDTQYF. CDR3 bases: TGTGCCAGCAGCTTTGTCACCACAGATACGCAGTATTTT.

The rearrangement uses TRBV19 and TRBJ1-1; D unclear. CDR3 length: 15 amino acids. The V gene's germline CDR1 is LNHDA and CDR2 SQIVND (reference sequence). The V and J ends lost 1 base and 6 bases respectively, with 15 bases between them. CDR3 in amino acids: CASSIGSGSKAEAFF. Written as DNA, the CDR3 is TGTGCCAGTAGTATAGGTTCGGGTTCGAAGGCTGAAGCTTTCTTT.

CDR3 nucleotides: TGTGCCAGCAGTTTAGGGGCGGGGGCAAATCAGCCCCAGCATTTT. It specifies CASSLGAGANQPQHF. V usage is TRBV27 and J usage is TRBJ1-5; D is possibly TRBD1 (6 bases). V lost 2 bases and J 4 bases, leaving 12 bases between the germline ends. Germline V lookup: CDR1 MNHEY, CDR2 SMNVEV (reference sequence). This CDR3 has 15 residues.

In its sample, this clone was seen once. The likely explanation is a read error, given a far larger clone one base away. CDR3 sequence (DNA): TGTGCCAGCGGCCTCTCGACTAGCGGGAGCTACAATGAGCAGTTCTTC. Its protein is CASGLSTSGSYNEQFF. The J gene is TRBJ2-7, the V gene TRBV4-2, with TRBD2 identical over 12 bases. Near its end, the DNA agrees better with TRBJ2-1, so the J call may be wrong. There are 16 residues in the CDR3. Germline CDR1 and CDR2: LGHNA and YNFKEQ.

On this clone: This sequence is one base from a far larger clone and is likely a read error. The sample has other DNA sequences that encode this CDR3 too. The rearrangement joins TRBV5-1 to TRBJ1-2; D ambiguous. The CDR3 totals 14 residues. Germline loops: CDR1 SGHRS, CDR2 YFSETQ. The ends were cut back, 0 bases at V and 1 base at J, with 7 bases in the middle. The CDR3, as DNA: TGCGCCAGCAGCTTGGCGGGCAGTAACTATGGCTACACCTTC. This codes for CASSLAGSNYGYTF.

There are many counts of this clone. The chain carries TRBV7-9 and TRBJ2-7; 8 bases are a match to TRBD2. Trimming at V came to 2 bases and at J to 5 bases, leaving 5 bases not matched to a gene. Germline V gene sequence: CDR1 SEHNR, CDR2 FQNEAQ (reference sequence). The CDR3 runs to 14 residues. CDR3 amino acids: CASSLLAGGHEQYF. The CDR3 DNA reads TGTGCCAGCAGCTTATTGGCGGGAGGCCACGAGCAGTACTTC.

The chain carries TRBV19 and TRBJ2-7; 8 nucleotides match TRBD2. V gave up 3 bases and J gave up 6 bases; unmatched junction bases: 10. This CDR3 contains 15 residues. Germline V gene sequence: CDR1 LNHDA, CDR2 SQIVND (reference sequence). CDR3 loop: CASSIRGGTRGEQYF. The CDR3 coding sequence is TGTGCCAGTAGTATTAGGGGCGGGACTAGAGGCGAGCAGTACTTC.

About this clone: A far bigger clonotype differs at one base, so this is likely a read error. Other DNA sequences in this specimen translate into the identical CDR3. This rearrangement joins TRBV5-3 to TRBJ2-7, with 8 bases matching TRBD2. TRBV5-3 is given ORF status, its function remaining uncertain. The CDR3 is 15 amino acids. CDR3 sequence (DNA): TGTGCCAGAAGCTTGGCCCCCGGGACTAGTGTACCCTGGCCCTTC. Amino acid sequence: CARSLAPGTSVPWPF.

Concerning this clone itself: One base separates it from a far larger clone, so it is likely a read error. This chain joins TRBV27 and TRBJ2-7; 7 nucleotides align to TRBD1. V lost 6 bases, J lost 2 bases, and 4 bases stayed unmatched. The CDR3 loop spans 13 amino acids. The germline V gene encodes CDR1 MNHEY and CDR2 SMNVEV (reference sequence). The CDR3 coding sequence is TGTGCCAGCAGCCAGGGGGTCACCTACGAGCAGTACTTC. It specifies CASSQGVTYEQYF.

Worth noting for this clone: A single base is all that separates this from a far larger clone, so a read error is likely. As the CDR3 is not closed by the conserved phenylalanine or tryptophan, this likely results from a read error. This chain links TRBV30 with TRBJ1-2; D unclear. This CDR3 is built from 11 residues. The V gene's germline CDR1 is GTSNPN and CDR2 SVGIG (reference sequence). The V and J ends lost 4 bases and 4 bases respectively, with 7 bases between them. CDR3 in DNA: TGTGCCTGGACGGGGTTCTATGGCTACACCCTC. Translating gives CAWTGFYGYTL.

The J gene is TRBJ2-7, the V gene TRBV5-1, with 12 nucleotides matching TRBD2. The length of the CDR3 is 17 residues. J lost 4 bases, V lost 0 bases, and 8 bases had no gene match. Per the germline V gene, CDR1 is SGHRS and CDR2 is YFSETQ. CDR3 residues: CASSLGELAGGVYEQYF. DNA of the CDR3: TGCGCCAGCAGCTTGGGGGAACTAGCGGGAGGAGTTTACGAGCAGTACTTC. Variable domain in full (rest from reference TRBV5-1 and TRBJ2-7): KAGVTQTPRYLIKTRGQQVTLSCSPISGHRSVSWYQQTPGQGLQFLFEYFSETQRNKGNFPGRFSGRQFSNSRSEMNVSTLELGDSALYLCASSLGELAGGVYEQYFGPGTRLTVT.

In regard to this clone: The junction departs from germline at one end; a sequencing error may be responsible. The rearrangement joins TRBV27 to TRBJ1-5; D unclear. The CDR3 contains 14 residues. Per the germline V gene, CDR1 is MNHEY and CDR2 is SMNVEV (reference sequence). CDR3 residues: CASSPLAGNQPQHF. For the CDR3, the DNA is TGTGCCAGCAGTCCACTGGCGGGCAACCAGCCCCAGCATTTT.

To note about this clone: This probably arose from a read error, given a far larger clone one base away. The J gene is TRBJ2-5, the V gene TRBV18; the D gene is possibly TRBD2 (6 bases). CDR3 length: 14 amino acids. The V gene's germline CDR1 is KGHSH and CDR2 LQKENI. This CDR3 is CTSSDSVGGETQYF. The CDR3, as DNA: TGTACCAGCTCTGACAGCGTGGGGGGAGAGACCCAGTACTTC.

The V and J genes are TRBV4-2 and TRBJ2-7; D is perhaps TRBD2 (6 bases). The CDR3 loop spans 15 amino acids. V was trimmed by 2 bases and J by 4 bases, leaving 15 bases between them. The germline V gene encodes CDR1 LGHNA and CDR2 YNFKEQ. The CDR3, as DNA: TGTGCCAGCAGCCAACCGATCCGCGGGATATACGAGCAGTACTTC. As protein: CASSQPIRGIYEQYF.

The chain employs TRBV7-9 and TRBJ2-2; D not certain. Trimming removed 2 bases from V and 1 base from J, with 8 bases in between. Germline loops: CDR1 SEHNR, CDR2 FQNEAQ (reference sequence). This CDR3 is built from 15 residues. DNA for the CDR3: TGTGCCAGCAGCTTAATGTCTTTGAACACCGGGGAGCTGTTTTTT. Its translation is CASSLMSLNTGELFF.

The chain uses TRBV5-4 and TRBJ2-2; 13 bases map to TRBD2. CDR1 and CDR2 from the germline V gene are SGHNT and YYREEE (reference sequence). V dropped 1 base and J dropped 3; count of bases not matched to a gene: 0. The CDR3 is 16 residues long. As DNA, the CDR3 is TGTGCCAGCAGCTTGACTAGCGGGAGGGACACCGGGGAGCTGTTTTTT. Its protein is CASSLTSGRDTGELFF. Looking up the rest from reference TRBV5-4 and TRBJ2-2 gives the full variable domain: ETGVTQSPTHLIKTRGQQVTLRCSSQSGHNTVSWYQQALGQGPQFIFQYYREEENGRGNFPPRFSGLQFPNYSSELNVNALELDDSALYLCASSLTSGRDTGELFFGEGSRLTVL.

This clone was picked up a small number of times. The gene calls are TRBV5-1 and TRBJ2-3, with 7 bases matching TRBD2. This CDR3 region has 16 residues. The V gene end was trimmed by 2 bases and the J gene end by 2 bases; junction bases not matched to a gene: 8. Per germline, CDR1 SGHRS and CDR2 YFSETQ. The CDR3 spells CASSFSGATNTDTQYF. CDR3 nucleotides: TGCGCCAGCAGCTTCAGCGGGGCCACGAACACAGATACGCAGTATTTT.

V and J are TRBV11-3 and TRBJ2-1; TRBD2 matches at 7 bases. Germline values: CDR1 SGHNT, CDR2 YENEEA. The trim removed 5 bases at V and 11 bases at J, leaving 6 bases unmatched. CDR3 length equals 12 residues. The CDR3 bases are TGTGCCAGCAGCCTAAGCGGGGCCCAGCAGTTCTTC. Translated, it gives CASSLSGAQQFF.